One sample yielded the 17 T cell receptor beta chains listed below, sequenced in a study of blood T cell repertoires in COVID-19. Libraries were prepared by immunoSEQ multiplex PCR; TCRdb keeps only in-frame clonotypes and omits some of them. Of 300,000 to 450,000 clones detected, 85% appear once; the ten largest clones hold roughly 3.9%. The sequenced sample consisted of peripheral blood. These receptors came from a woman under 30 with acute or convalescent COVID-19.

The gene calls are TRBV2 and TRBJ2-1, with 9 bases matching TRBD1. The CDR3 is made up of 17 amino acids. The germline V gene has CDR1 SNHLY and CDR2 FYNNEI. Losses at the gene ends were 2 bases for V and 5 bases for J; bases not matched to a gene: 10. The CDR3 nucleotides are TGTGCCAGCAGTGAAAACGAGGGACAGGGAACCAACAATGAGCAGTTCTTC. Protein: CASSENEGQGTNNEQFF.

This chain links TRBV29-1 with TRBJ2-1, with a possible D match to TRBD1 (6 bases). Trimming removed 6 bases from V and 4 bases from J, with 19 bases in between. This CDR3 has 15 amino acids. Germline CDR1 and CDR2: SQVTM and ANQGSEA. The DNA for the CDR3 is TGCAGCGTGTTACCCACAGGGTCTTTTTACAATGAGCAGTTCTTC. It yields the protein CSVLPTGSFYNEQFF.

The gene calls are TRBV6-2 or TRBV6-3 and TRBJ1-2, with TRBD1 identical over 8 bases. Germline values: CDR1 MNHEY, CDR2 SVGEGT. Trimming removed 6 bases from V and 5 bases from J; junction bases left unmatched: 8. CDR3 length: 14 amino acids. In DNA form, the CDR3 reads TGTGCCAGCAGCGATCGACAGGGGACGTATGGCTACACCTTC. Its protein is CASSDRQGTYGYTF.

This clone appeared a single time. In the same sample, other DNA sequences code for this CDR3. This chain's CDR3 is CASSFSGQPQHF. The CDR3 DNA is TGTGCCAGCAGTTTCTCTGGCCAGCCCCAGCATTTT. The chain carries TRBV28 and TRBJ1-5, with no clear D. The CDR3 runs to 12 residues. Trimming shortened V by 3 bases and J by 7 bases, and 7 bases separated the two germline ends. Per germline, CDR1 MDHEN and CDR2 SYDVKM.

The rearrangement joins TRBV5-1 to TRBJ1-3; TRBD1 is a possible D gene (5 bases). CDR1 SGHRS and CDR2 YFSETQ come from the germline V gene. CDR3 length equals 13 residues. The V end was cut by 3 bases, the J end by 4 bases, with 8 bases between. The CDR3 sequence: CASSSRTGNTIYF. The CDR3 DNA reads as TGCGCCAGCAGCTCTAGGACAGGAAACACCATATATTTT. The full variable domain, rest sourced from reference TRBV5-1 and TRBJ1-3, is KAGVTQTPRYLIKTRGQQVTLSCSPISGHRSVSWYQQTPGQGLQFLFEYFSETQRNKGNFPGRFSGRQFSNSRSEMNVSTLELGDSALYLCASSSRTGNTIYFGEGSWLTVV.

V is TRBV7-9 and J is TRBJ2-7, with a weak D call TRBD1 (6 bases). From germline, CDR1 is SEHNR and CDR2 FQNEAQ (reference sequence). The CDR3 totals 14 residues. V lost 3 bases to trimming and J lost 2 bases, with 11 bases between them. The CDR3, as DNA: TGTGCCAGCAGCTTTGGAAACAGGGCCTACGAGCAGTACTTC. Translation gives CASSFGNRAYEQYF.

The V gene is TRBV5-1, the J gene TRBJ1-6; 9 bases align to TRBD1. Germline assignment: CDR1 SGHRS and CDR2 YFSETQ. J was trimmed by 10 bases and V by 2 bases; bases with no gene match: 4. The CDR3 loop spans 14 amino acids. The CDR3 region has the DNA TGCGCCAGCAGCTTACAGGGGGCCGGATCACCCCTCCACTTT. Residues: CASSLQGAGSPLHF. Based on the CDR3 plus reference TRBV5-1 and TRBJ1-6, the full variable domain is KAGVTQTPRYLIKTRGQQVTLSCSPISGHRSVSWYQQTPGQGLQFLFEYFSETQRNKGNFPGRFSGRQFSNSRSEMNVSTLELGDSALYLCASSLQGAGSPLHFGNGTRLTVT.

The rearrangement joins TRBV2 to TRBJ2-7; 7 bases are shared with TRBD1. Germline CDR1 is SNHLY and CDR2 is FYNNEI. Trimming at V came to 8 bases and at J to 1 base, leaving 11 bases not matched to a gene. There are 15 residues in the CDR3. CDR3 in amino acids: CASRSLGQWSYEQYF. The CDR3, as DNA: TGTGCCAGCCGGTCCTTGGGACAGTGGTCCTACGAGCAGTACTTC.

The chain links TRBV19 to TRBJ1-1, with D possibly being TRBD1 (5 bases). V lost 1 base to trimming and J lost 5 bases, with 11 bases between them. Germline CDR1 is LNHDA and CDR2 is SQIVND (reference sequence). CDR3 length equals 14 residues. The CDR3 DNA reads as TGTGCCAGTAGTATAGTAATGACAGTTACTGAAGCTTTCTTT. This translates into CASSIVMTVTEAFF.

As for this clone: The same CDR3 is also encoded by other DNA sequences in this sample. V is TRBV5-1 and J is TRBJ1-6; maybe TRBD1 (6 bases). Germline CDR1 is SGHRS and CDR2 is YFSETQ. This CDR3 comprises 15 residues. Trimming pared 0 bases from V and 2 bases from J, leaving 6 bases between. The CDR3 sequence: CASSLEGAYNSPLHF. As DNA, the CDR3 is TGCGCCAGCAGCTTGGAGGGGGCCTATAATTCACCCCTCCACTTT.

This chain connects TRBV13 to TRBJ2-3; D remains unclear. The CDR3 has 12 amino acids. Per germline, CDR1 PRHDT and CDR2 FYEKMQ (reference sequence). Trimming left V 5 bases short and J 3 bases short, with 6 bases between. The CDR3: CASSQATDTQYF. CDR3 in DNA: TGTGCCAGCAGCCAAGCGACAGATACGCAGTATTTT.

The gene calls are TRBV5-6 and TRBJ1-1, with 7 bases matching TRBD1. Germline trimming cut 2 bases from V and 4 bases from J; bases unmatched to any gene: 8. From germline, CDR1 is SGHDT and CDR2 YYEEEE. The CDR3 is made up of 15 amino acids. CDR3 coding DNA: TGTGCCAGCAGCTTTAGATTAAGGGGGCCCACTGAAGCTTTCTTT. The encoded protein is CASSFRLRGPTEAFF.

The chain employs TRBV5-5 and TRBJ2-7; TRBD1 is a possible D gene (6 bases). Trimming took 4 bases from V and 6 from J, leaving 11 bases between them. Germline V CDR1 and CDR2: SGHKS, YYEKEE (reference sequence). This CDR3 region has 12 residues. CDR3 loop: CASSPWTAEQYF. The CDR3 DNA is TGTGCCAGCAGCCCGTGGACAGCCGAGCAGTACTTC.

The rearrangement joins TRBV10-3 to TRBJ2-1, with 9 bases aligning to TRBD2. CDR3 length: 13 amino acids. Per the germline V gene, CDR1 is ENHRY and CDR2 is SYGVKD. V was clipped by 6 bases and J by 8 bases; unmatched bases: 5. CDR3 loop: CAISQREVDEQFF. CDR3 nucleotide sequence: TGTGCCATCAGCCAGCGGGAGGTCGATGAGCAGTTCTTC.

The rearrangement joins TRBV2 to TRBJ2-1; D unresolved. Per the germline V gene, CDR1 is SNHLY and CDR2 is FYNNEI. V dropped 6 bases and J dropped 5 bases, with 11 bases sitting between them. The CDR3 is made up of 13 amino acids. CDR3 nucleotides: TGTGCCAGCAGCCCAAGGCGGAACAATGAGCAGTTCTTC. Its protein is CASSPRRNNEQFF.

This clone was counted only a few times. This CDR3 is CATTSPRDSSTDTQYF. CDR3 bases: TGTGCCACCACCTCGCCCCGGGACAGTAGCACAGATACGCAGTATTTT. V and J are TRBV24-1 and TRBJ2-3, with 7 bases matching TRBD1. Per germline, CDR1 KGHDR and CDR2 SFDVKD. Unmatched junction bases numbered 10, after V lost 8 bases and J lost 0 bases. This CDR3 region has 16 residues.

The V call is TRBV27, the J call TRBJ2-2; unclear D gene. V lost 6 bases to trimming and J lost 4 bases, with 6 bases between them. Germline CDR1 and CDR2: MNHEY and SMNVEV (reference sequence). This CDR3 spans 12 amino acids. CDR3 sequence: CASRTSTGELFF. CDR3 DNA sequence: TGTGCCAGCAGGACAAGCACCGGGGAGCTGTTTTTT.